This is a list of T cell receptor beta chains from one sample in a study of control samples from healthy donors and cancer patients. Produced via immunoSEQ multiplex PCR; TCRdb's table is partial and in-frame only. The profile shows roughly 55,000 clones, about 96% of them singletons. Sequencing input: blood. Receptor source: a woman aged 18 to 35 in good health. Each CDR3 is given with its conserved first and last residue. Each record gives: D gene, clone size, J gene, V gene, CDR3 protein, CDR3 DNA. The D gene is left open where the match is weak. Clone size is not always given. Where it is, it says once, few, many or a class for expanded clones.

.,.,TRBJ1-2,TRBV14,CASSQVGTPNYGYTF,TGTGCCAGCAGCCAAGTAGGAACACCTAACTATGGCTACACCTTC
TRBD1,.,TRBJ1-1,TRBV28,CASSLTGGNTEAFF,TGTGCCAGCAGCCTGACAGGGGGTAACACTGAAGCTTTCTTT
.,.,TRBJ2-7,TRBV5-4,CASSTGRGLDEQYF,TGTGCCAGCAGCACCGGCCGAGGGTTGGATGAGCAGTACTTC
TRBD1,once,TRBJ1-1,TRBV4-1,CASSQVPGGADTEAFF,TGCGCCAGCAGCCAAGTTCCAGGGGGCGCGGACACTGAAGCTTTCTTT
.,.,TRBJ1-4,TRBV5-6,CASSLGQPAEKLFF,TGTGCCAGCAGCTTAGGACAGCCCGCTGAAAAACTGTTTTTT
.,once,TRBJ1-2,TRBV6-5,CASRPLTLTNGYTF,TGTGCCAGCAGACCACTGACACTTACTAATGGCTACACCTTC
.,.,TRBJ2-3,TRBV19,CASSPRVKTSVDTQYF,TGTGCCAGTAGCCCTCGCGTTAAGACTAGTGTGGATACGCAGTATTTT
TRBD1,.,TRBJ1-1,TRBV28,CASKRDRVTEAFF,TGTGCCAGCAAGCGGGACAGGGTCACTGAAGCTTTCTTT
.,.,TRBJ1-2,TRBV6-4,CASSPGIGNYGYTF,TGTGCCAGCTCCCCAGGGATCGGTAACTATGGCTACACCTTC
.,.,TRBJ1-4,TRBV28,CASSLWGAGANEKLFF,TGTGCCAGCAGTTTGTGGGGGGCGGGTGCTAATGAAAAACTGTTTTTT